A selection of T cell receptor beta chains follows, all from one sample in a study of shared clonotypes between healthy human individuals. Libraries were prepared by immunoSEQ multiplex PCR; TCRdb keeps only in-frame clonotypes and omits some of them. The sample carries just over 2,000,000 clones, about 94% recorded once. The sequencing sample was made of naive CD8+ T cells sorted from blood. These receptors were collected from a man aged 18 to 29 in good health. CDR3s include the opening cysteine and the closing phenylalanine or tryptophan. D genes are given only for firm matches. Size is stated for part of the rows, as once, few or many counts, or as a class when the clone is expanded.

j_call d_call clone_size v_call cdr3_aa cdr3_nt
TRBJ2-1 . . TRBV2 CASSERSSNEQFF TGTGCCAGCAGTGAACGGTCATCCAATGAGCAGTTCTTC
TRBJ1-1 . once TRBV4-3 CASSQVRQTEAFF TGCGCCAGCAGCCAAGTCAGACAGACTGAAGCTTTCTTT
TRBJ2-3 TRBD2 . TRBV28 CASSWTSESSDTQYF TGTGCCAGCAGCTGGACTAGCGAAAGTTCAGATACGCAGTATTTT
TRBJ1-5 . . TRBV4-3 CASSLDGAGDQPQHF TGCGCCAGCAGTCTCGACGGGGCAGGGGATCAGCCCCAGCATTTT
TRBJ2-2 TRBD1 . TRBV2 CASAEWLGRGRTGELFF TGTGCCAGCGCGGAATGGTTGGGAAGGGGGCGGACCGGGGAGCTGTTTTTT
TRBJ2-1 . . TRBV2 CARSGAALEQFF TGTGCCAGGTCGGGGGCCGCCCTTGAGCAGTTCTTC
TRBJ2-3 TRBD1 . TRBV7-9 CASSPRGYGQGPTDTQYF TGTGCCAGCAGCCCGAGGGGGTACGGACAGGGGCCCACAGATACGCAGTATTTT
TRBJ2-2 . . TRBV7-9 CASSSSRDSTGELFF TGTGCCAGCAGCTCCTCTCGGGACTCGACCGGGGAGCTGTTTTTT
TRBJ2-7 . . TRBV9 CASSLRDGAYEQYF TGTGCCAGCAGCCTCAGGGACGGTGCCTACGAGCAGTACTTC
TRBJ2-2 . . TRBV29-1 CSVRRGGELFF TGCAGCGTCCGGAGGGGGGGGGAGCTGTTTTTT
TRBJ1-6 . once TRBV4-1 CASSPFYMGNNSPLHF TGCGCCAGCAGCCCATTTTACATGGGTAACAATTCACCCCTCCACTTT
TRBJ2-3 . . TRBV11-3 CASSLGHTDTQYF TGTGCCAGCAGCTTAGGTCATACAGATACGCAGTATTTT
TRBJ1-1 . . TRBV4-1 CASSQVGPLGTEAFF TGCGCCAGCAGCCAAGTCGGGCCGCTGGGGACTGAAGCTTTCTTT
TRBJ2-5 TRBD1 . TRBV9 CASSTGQLTQETQYF TGTGCCAGCAGCACGGGACAGCTGACACAAGAGACCCAGTACTTC
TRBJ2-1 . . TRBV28 CASSPDSLSGNEQFF TGTGCCAGCAGCCCCGACAGTCTAAGCGGCAATGAGCAGTTCTTC
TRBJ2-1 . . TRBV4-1 CASSQDLRKGGINEQFF TGCGCCAGCAGCCAAGACCTCCGAAAGGGGGGGATCAATGAGCAGTTCTTC
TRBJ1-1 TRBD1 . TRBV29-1 CSVLTGGTEAFF TGCAGCGTTTTGACAGGGGGTACTGAAGCTTTCTTT
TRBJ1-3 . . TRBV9 CASSADSYRNTIYF TGTGCCAGCAGCGCAGACAGTTATCGAAACACCATATATTTT
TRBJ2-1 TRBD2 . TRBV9 CASSVSGTNYNEQFF TGTGCCAGCAGCGTGAGCGGGACCAACTACAATGAGCAGTTCTTC
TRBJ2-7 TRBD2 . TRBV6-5 CASSSLGGTLREQYF TGTGCCAGCAGTTCGCTCGGGGGGACCTTGAGGGAGCAGTACTTC
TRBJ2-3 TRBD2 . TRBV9 CASSFGGAGDTQYF TGTGCCAGCAGCTTCGGGGGGGCAGGAGATACGCAGTATTTT
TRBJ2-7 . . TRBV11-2 CASSLTTTGSEQYF TGTGCCAGCAGCTTAACCACAACAGGGAGCGAGCAGTACTTC
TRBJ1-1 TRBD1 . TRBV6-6 CASSYAQRGQSEAFF TGTGCCAGCAGTTATGCCCAGCGGGGACAGTCGGAAGCTTTCTTT
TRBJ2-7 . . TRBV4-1 CASSLEHRVYEQYF TGCGCCAGCAGCCTCGAACACAGGGTCTACGAGCAGTACTTC
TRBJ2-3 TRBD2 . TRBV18 CASSPTRGASSTDTQYF TGTGCCAGCTCACCCACGCGGGGGGCATCTAGCACAGATACGCAGTATTTT
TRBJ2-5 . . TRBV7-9 CASSPQSQETQYF TGTGCCAGCAGCCCACAGAGCCAAGAGACCCAGTACTTC
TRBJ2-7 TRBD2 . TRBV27 CASSPSSGYHSYEQYF TGTGCCAGCAGTCCCTCTAGCGGGTACCACTCCTACGAGCAGTACTTC
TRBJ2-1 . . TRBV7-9 CASSLSLGVWNEQFF TGTGCCAGCAGCTTATCACTCGGGGTTTGGAATGAGCAGTTCTTC
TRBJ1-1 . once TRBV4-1 CASSQGWADTEAFF TGCGCCAGCAGCCAAGGGTGGGCGGACACTGAAGCTTTCTTT
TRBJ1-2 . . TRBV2 CARDLNGNYGYTF TGTGCCAGGGACTTAAACGGGAACTATGGCTACACCTTC
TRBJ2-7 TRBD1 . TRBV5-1 CASSQGDRQYEQYF TGCGCCAGCAGCCAAGGGGACAGACAGTACGAGCAGTACTTC
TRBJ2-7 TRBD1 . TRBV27 CASSPWTGASYEQYF TGTGCCAGCAGTCCTTGGACAGGGGCTAGCTACGAGCAGTACTTC
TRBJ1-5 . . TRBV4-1 CASSLFEGGNQPQHF TGCGCCAGCAGCCTTTTCGAGGGAGGCAATCAGCCCCAGCATTTT
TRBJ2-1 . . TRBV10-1 CASSESQLNNEQFF TGCGCCAGCAGTGAGTCGCAACTAAACAATGAGCAGTTCTTC
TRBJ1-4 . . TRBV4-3 CASSRGTGPNEKLFF TGCGCCAGCAGCCGGGGAACAGGGCCTAATGAAAAACTGTTTTTT
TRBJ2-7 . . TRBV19 CASSMENRPEQYF TGTGCCAGTAGTATGGAAAATCGACCCGAGCAGTACTTC
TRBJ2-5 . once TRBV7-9 CASSSTGWETQYF TGTGCCAGCAGCTCAACAGGGTGGGAGACCCAGTACTTC
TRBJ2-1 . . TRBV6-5 CASSQEGLIYNEQFF TGTGCCAGCAGTCAGGAGGGATTAATCTACAATGAGCAGTTCTTC
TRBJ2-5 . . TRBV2 CASSSPGEETQYF TGTGCCAGCAGTTCTCCGGGAGAAGAGACCCAGTACTTC
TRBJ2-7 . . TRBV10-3 CAISVDRGNYEQYF TGTGCCATCAGTGTGGACAGAGGCAACTACGAGCAGTACTTC
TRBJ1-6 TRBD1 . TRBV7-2 CASSEGTGLNSPLHF TGTGCCAGCAGCGAAGGGACAGGGTTAAATTCACCCCTCCACTTT
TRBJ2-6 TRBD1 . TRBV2 CASSEAFGQGADGANVLTF TGTGCCAGCAGTGAAGCATTCGGACAGGGGGCTGATGGGGCCAACGTCCTGACTTTC
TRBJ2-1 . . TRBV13 CASSSQGASAYNEQFF TGTGCCAGCAGTTCTCAGGGCGCCAGTGCCTACAATGAGCAGTTCTTC
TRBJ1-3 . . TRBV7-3 CASSLRSRVNAGNTIYF TGTGCCAGCAGCTTAAGGTCGCGGGTAAACGCTGGAAACACCATATATTTT
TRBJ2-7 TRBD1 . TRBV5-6 CASSLDDRDYEQYF TGTGCCAGCAGCTTGGACGACAGGGACTACGAGCAGTACTTC
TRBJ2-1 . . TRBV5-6 CASSSGYNEQFF TGTGCCAGCAGCTCCGGGTACAATGAGCAGTTCTTC
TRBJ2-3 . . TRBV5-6 CASSFPTTGLSDTQYF TGTGCCAGCAGCTTTCCCACTACAGGGTTGTCAGATACGCAGTATTTT
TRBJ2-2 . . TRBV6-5 CASSYLAGELFF TGTGCCAGCAGTTATTTAGCCGGGGAGCTGTTTTTT
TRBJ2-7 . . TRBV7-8 CASSLAPMVLPYEQYF TGTGCCAGCAGCTTAGCGCCGATGGTACTTCCCTACGAGCAGTACTTC
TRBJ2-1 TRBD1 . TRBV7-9 CASSLDGQVDNEQFF TGTGCCAGCAGCTTAGATGGACAGGTCGACAATGAGCAGTTCTTC
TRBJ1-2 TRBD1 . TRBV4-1 CASSQLTGGGYTF TGCGCCAGCAGCCAGTTAACAGGGGGTGGCTACACCTTC
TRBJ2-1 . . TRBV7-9 CASSSLAGRPQFF TGTGCCAGCAGCTCCCTGGCGGGAAGACCGCAGTTCTTC
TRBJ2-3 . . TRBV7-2 CASSSTGPTDTQYF TGTGCCAGCAGCTCAACAGGGCCGACAGATACGCAGTATTTT
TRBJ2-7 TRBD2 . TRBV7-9 CASSLTSGSSYEQYF TGTGCCAGCAGCTTGACTAGCGGGAGCTCCTACGAGCAGTACTTC
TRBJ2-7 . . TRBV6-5 CASSYRDGGAEQYF TGTGCCAGCAGTTACAGGGACGGGGGTGCCGAGCAGTACTTC
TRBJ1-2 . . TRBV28 CASRTGSGYGYTF TGTGCCAGCAGAACAGGTTCGGGCTATGGCTACACCTTC
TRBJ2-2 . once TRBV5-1 CASQNGAGELFF TGCGCCAGCCAGAACGGGGCCGGGGAGCTGTTTTTT
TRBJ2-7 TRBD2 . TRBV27 CASSLVAGSYEQYF TGTGCCAGCAGTTTGGTAGCGGGGTCCTACGAGCAGTACTTC
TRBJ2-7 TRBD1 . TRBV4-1 CASSQGDSLSYEQYF TGCGCCAGCAGCCAAGGGGACAGCCTCTCCTACGAGCAGTACTTC